Shown below are 27 T cell receptor beta chains from a single sample sequenced in a study of shared clonotypes between healthy human individuals. Naive-designated CD8 cells lacked CD45RO, were positively enriched for CCR7, and omitted terminally differentiated effector memory CD45RA+ cells. This table comes from immunoSEQ multiplex PCR, and its TCRdb copy is limited to in-frame clones, with some not included. The sample consists of 560,000 or so clones, roughly 96% of them appearing once. Sequenced: naive CD8+ T cells sorted from blood. Receptors originate from a woman aged 30 to 39 in good health.

This clone appeared once. This chain links TRBV9 with TRBJ2-3, with 8 bases matching TRBD2. The CDR3 consists of 16 residues. CDR1 and CDR2 from the germline V gene are SGDLS and YYNGEE. J was trimmed by 2 bases and V by 0 bases; bases with no gene match: 5. The CDR3 loop reads CASSVARTSFTDTQYF. CDR3 in DNA: TGTGCCAGCAGCGTAGCACGGACTAGCTTCACAGATACGCAGTATTTT. Looking up the rest from reference TRBV9 and TRBJ2-3 gives the full variable domain: DSGVTQTPKHLITATGQRVTLRCSPRSGDLSVYWYQQSLDQGLQFLIQYYNGEERAKGNILERFSAQQFPDLHSELNLSSLELGDSALYFCASSVARTSFTDTQYFGPGTRLTVL.

This chain joins TRBV19 and TRBJ1-4; D unresolved. Germline V gene sequence: CDR1 LNHDA, CDR2 SQIVND (reference sequence). The germline V and J ends were trimmed by 5 bases and 8 bases, with 12 bases remaining between them. The CDR3 spans 13 residues. CDR3 loop: CASSGALGEKLFF. The CDR3 coding sequence is TGTGCCAGTAGTGGAGCACTCGGGGAAAAACTGTTTTTT.

The chain joins TRBV19 to TRBJ1-3; D is perhaps TRBD1 (6 bases). The length of the CDR3 is 12 residues. The V gene lost 7 bases and the J gene lost 7 bases, with 11 bases spanning the gap. Germline CDR1 is LNHDA and CDR2 is SQIVND (reference sequence). Here the CDR3 DNA reads TGTGCCAGTAAGGGGGTCCCCAACACCATATATTTT. The encoded protein is CASKGVPNTIYF.

V and J are TRBV6-6 and TRBJ2-3, with D maybe TRBD2 (6 bases). Germline loops: CDR1 MNHNY, CDR2 SVGAGI (reference sequence). The CDR3 covers 14 residues. V was clipped by 7 bases and J by 4 bases, with 15 bases between them. For the CDR3, the DNA is TGTGCCAGCACCCCCGGAGCTAGCGCAGATACGCAGTATTTT. This encodes CASTPGASADTQYF.

The chain has TRBV29-1 and TRBJ2-7; 7 bases line up with TRBD2. This CDR3 is 13 amino acids long. The germline V gene has CDR1 SQVTM and CDR2 ANQGSEA. Losses at the gene ends were 4 bases for V and 5 bases for J; bases not matched to a gene: 8. As DNA, the CDR3 is TGCAGCGTTGGCGGACTAGAATTGGACGAGCAGTACTTC. Amino acids: CSVGGLELDEQYF.

Written as DNA, the CDR3 is TGTGCCAGCAGCCATAACAGAGGGGCAGATACGCAGTATTTT. It codes for CASSHNRGADTQYF. This sequence joins TRBV7-9 and TRBJ2-3, with D possibly called TRBD1 or TRBD2 (5 bases each). The CDR3 length is 14 residues. The V gene lost 5 bases and the J gene lost 4 bases, with 13 bases spanning the gap. Germline loops: CDR1 SEHNR, CDR2 FQNEAQ (reference sequence).

This rearrangement joins TRBV10-2 to TRBJ2-2, with 8 positions matching TRBD2. The CDR3 length is 14 residues. V shed 10 bases and J 4 bases; nucleotides not matched to a gene: 8. Germline CDR1 is WSHSY and CDR2 is SAAADI. CDR3 amino acids: CATRGGWGTGELFF. In DNA, the CDR3 is TGCGCCACCCGGGGGGGGTGGGGCACCGGGGAGCTGTTTTTT.

This rearrangement joins TRBV5-4 to TRBJ1-4, with a weak D call TRBD1 (5 bases). The CDR3 is 14 amino acids. The V end lost 5 bases, the J end lost 6 bases, and 14 bases lay between the germline ends. Germline CDR1 and CDR2: SGHNT and YYREEE (reference sequence). The CDR3 DNA is TGTGCCAGCAGTCACCCGGGACTCGATGAAAAACTGTTTTTT. Translation gives CASSHPGLDEKLFF.

Note on this clone: This CDR3 is also generated by other DNA sequences in the sample. CDR3 nucleotides: TGTGCCAGCAGCTTGGGGGACACTGAAGCTTTCTTT. This sequence encodes CASSLGDTEAFF. The chain links TRBV5-4 to TRBJ1-1; D unresolved. Germline assignment: CDR1 SGHNT and CDR2 YYREEE (reference sequence). The length of the CDR3 is 12 residues. Trimming took off 0 bases at V and 3 bases at J, with 3 bases between the two ends. Filled out from reference TRBV5-4 and TRBJ1-1, the complete variable domain reads ETGVTQSPTHLIKTRGQQVTLRCSSQSGHNTVSWYQQALGQGPQFIFQYYREEENGRGNFPPRFSGLQFPNYSSELNVNALELDDSALYLCASSLGDTEAFFGQGTRLTVV.

J is TRBJ2-5 and V is TRBV28, with D possibly being TRBD2 (6 bases). The J call may not be correct, given that the DNA end is closer to TRBJ2-7. This CDR3 comprises 15 residues. Germline-derived CDR1 and CDR2 are MDHEN and SYDVKM. CDR3 nucleotide sequence: TGTGCCAGCAGTTTATATAAGGGAGGCCCCTACGAGCAGTACTTC. Its translation: CASSLYKGGPYEQYF.

Here the CDR3 reads CASSGRQADTQYF. Written as DNA, the CDR3 is TGTGCCAGCAGCGGGCGTCAAGCGGATACGCAGTATTTT. The rearrangement joins TRBV28 to TRBJ2-3; D is unclear. The V end lost 6 bases, the J end lost 6 bases, and 13 bases lay between the germline ends. The germline CDR1 and CDR2 sequences are MDHEN and SYDVKM. CDR3 length: 13 residues.

The chain couples TRBV5-4 to TRBJ2-1; tentative D call: TRBD1 (8 bases). V lost 4 bases and J lost 5, with 13 bases in between. The germline V gene encodes CDR1 SGHNT and CDR2 YYREEE (reference sequence). The CDR3 is 14 amino acids. DNA of the CDR3: TGTGCCAGCAGCGAAACAGGGGGGGACAATGAGCAGTTCTTC. This gives the protein CASSETGGDNEQFF.

The gene calls are TRBV6-1 and TRBJ2-7; TRBD2 is a possible D gene (6 bases). V was trimmed by 7 bases and J by 4 bases, leaving 20 bases between them. Germline V gene sequence: CDR1 MNHNS, CDR2 SASEGT. This CDR3 is 15 amino acids long. Written as DNA, the CDR3 is TGTGCCAGCACATTTCACGGGACTCAAAGATACGAGCAGTACTTC. Its protein is CASTFHGTQRYEQYF.

The chain recombines TRBV28 with TRBJ1-2, with a possible D match to TRBD1 (5 bases). The germline CDR1 and CDR2 sequences are MDHEN and SYDVKM. V was trimmed by 1 base and J by 8 bases, leaving 14 bases between them. The CDR3 is 14 amino acids. The CDR3 DNA sequence: TGTGCCAGCAGTTTATCGGCCTCCCGGGGCGGCTACACCTTC. This sequence encodes CASSLSASRGGYTF.

The chain links TRBV10-3 to TRBJ2-7, with D uncertain. The CDR3 is 12 residues long. CDR1 is ENHRY, CDR2 SYGVKD, per germline. The V end lost 3 bases, the J end lost 4 bases, and 7 bases lay between the germline ends. The CDR3 DNA reads TGTGCCATCAGTGATTACTTGTACGAGCAGTACTTC. This translates into CAISDYLYEQYF.

The chain links TRBV7-9 to TRBJ2-5; possible D gene TRBD2, 6 bases. The CDR3 sequence is 16 residues long. The germline V gene encodes CDR1 SEHNR and CDR2 FQNEAQ (reference sequence). V lost 4 bases and J 4 bases, leaving 19 bases between the germline ends. The CDR3 region is CASSSPGGTTRETQYF. CDR3 in DNA: TGTGCCAGCAGCTCTCCGGGCGGGACGACCCGAGAGACCCAGTACTTC.

This chain connects TRBV5-6 to TRBJ2-1; 12 nucleotides line up with TRBD2. Looked up from germline, CDR1 is SGHDT and CDR2 is YYEEEE. With 0 bases clipped from V and 0 bases from J, the junction kept 1 base outside the gene matches. The CDR3 loop spans 17 amino acids. The CDR3 DNA reads TGTGCCAGCAGCTTGGGACTAGCGGGAGTCTCCTACAATGAGCAGTTCTTC. Encoded protein: CASSLGLAGVSYNEQFF.

With regard to this clone: Germline and junction disagree at one end, which may indicate a read error. The chain joins TRBV5-1 to TRBJ2-5; 8 positions agree with TRBD2. The CDR3 loop spans 13 amino acids. Germline CDR1 SGHRS, CDR2 YFSETQ. The CDR3 spells CATSGRLQETQYF. Written as DNA, the CDR3 is TGCGCCACCAGCGGGAGATTGCAAGAGACCCAGTACTTC.

The chain employs TRBV28 and TRBJ2-5; TRBD2 is a possible D gene (5 bases). The germline CDR1 and CDR2 sequences are MDHEN and SYDVKM. The V end was cut by 7 bases, the J end by 3 bases, with 12 bases between. There are 13 residues in the CDR3. The CDR3 DNA sequence: TGTGCCAGCAAGTATCCGGAGGAAGAGACCCAGTACTTC. Residues: CASKYPEEETQYF.

This clone appeared once. This chain joins TRBV11-1 and TRBJ1-2; TRBD1 might be the D (6 bases). Germline CDR1 and CDR2: SGHAT and FQDESV (reference sequence). V was trimmed by 5 bases and J by 0 bases, leaving 13 bases between them. CDR3 size: 15 residues. CDR3 sequence reads: CASSTGSQTNYGYTF. The CDR3 nucleotides are TGTGCCAGCAGCACAGGGTCACAAACTAACTATGGCTACACCTTC.

V and J are TRBV10-1 and TRBJ2-7; no clear D. This CDR3 contains 13 residues. Germline-derived CDR1 and CDR2 are WNHNN and SYGVQD (reference sequence). The V end was cut by 7 bases, the J end by 6 bases, with 16 bases between. CDR3 coding DNA: TGCGCCAGCACAGCGTTTTTGGACGGCGAGCAGTACTTC. Residues: CASTAFLDGEQYF.

The chain joins TRBV12-5 to TRBJ2-1; D is unclear. CDR1 is LGHNT and CDR2 is FRNRAP in the germline V gene. The V end lost 1 base, the J end lost 5 bases, and 3 bases lay between the germline ends. This CDR3 has 12 amino acids. CDR3 DNA sequence: TGTGCTAGTGGTTTGGCCCACAATGAGCAGTTCTTC. It is translated as CASGLAHNEQFF.

V usage is TRBV6-6 and J usage is TRBJ1-2; D is undetermined. Germline V gene data show CDR1 as MNHNY and CDR2 as SVGAGI (reference sequence). V was clipped by 2 bases and J by 8 bases, with 6 bases between them. The CDR3 covers 11 residues. The CDR3 nucleotides are TGTGCCAGCAGTTACGCGGGGGGCTACACCTTC. As protein: CASSYAGGYTF.

The chain couples TRBV5-5 to TRBJ1-5, with no clear D. Germline assignment: CDR1 SGHKS and CDR2 YYEKEE (reference sequence). This CDR3 is built from 12 residues. V lost 4 bases and J lost 1, with 3 bases in between. This CDR3 reads CASSLSNQPQHF. As DNA, the CDR3 is TGTGCCAGCAGCCTAAGCAATCAGCCCCAGCATTTT.

The gene calls are TRBV5-8 and TRBJ1-2, with 10 bases matching TRBD1. Germline-derived CDR1 and CDR2 are SGHTS and YDEGEE. The V segment lost 3 bases and the J segment 2 bases; nucleotides outside the gene matches: 1. The CDR3 length is 14 residues. The CDR3 DNA reads as TGTGCCAGCAGCTGGACAGGGGGAAACTATGGCTACACCTTC. It specifies CASSWTGGNYGYTF.

This chain links TRBV25-1 with TRBJ2-4; D is undetermined. The CDR3 has 13 residues. Germline-derived CDR1 and CDR2 are MGHDK and SYGVNS. V gave up 10 bases and J gave up 0 bases, with 10 bases separating them. The CDR3 region is CANPDPAKNIQYF. Written as DNA, the CDR3 is TGTGCCAACCCTGACCCAGCCAAAAACATTCAGTACTTC.

This chain uses TRBV9 with TRBJ2-2; 9 bases agree with TRBD2. The CDR3 has 15 residues. Germline V lookup: CDR1 SGDLS, CDR2 YYNGEE. The trim removed 5 bases at V and 4 bases at J, leaving 6 bases unmatched. The CDR3 bases are TGTGCCAGCAGTGCGACTAGCGGATCCACCGGGGAGCTGTTTTTT. Translating it yields CASSATSGSTGELFF.